What follows are 8 T cell receptor beta chains derived from one specimen sequenced in a study of cytomegalovirus exposure and HLA in healthy donors. The study ran its PCR with 60 Vbeta and 13 Jbeta primers. Data came from immunoSEQ multiplex PCR; TCRdb stores just in-frame clones and leaves some out. The repertoire includes 140,000 to 150,000 clones, roughly four fifths of them detected once, and about 3% sits in the top ten. The specimen was PBMCs. Source of these receptors: a man in his forties or fifties in good health and CMV-seropositive.

The chain couples TRBV13 to TRBJ2-5; D might be TRBD1 (6 bases). Germline V gene sequence: CDR1 PRHDT, CDR2 FYEKMQ (reference sequence). Between the trimmed V and J ends, which lost 4 bases and 5 bases, there was a span of 11 bases. This CDR3 has 13 residues. CDR3: CASSSLRGETQYF. Written as DNA, the CDR3 is TGTGCCAGCAGCTCCCTAAGGGGGGAGACCCAGTACTTC.

A remark on this clone: In the same sample, other DNA sequences code for this CDR3. The V gene is TRBV6-1, the J gene TRBJ2-5; 10 nucleotides align to TRBD1. Germline V lookup: CDR1 MNHNS, CDR2 SASEGT. After removal of 1 base from V and 4 bases from J, the junction contained 0 bases not matched to a gene. The CDR3 consists of 14 residues. The CDR3 DNA is TGTGCCAGCAGTGAAGGGACAGGGGGAGAGACCCAGTACTTC. Translating it yields CASSEGTGGETQYF.

The J gene is TRBJ2-7, the V gene TRBV27; TRBD1 agrees at 9 bases. The J segment lost 6 bases and the V segment lost 6 bases, leaving 6 bases of the junction unmatched. CDR3 length: 13 residues. Per germline, CDR1 MNHEY and CDR2 SMNVEV (reference sequence). The CDR3: CASRGTGLFEQYF. Here the CDR3 DNA reads TGTGCCAGCAGAGGGACAGGGCTTTTCGAGCAGTACTTC.

J is TRBJ1-1 and V is TRBV7-9, with D possibly being TRBD1 (5 bases). V was clipped by 2 bases and J by 6 bases, with 16 bases between them. Looked up from germline, CDR1 is SEHNR and CDR2 is FQNEAQ (reference sequence). This CDR3 region has 15 residues. The CDR3, as DNA: TGTGCCAGCAGCTTAACTGGGGGGATAGTCGCTGAAGCTTTCTTT. Encoded protein: CASSLTGGIVAEAFF.

This chain connects TRBV19 to TRBJ2-3; 14 bases are a match to TRBD2. CDR3 size: 16 residues. CDR1 and CDR2 (germline): LNHDA, SQIVND (reference sequence). The V gene end was trimmed by 3 bases and the J gene end by 3 bases; junction bases not matched to a gene: 2. The CDR3: CASSIGLAGGTDTQYF. The CDR3 coding sequence is TGTGCCAGTAGTATCGGACTAGCGGGGGGTACAGATACGCAGTATTTT.

The V call is TRBV7-3, the J call TRBJ2-6; 13 positions agree with TRBD2. The germline CDR1 and CDR2 sequences are SGHTA and FQGTGA. The CDR3 runs 20 residues. V shed 5 bases, J shed 0 bases, and the junction held 10 bases outside the gene matches. The CDR3 DNA follows: TGTGCCAGCAGCGGACCCCTCGGGACTAGCGGGATCTCTGGGGCCAACGTCCTGACTTTC. Protein product: CASSGPLGTSGISGANVLTF.

The CDR3, as DNA: TGTGCCAGCAGCTTATCTGGGACAGGGTTGGAGCAGTACTTC. It codes for CASSLSGTGLEQYF. This chain joins TRBV11-1 and TRBJ2-7; 9 bases map to TRBD1. The V segment lost 2 bases and the J segment 7 bases; nucleotides outside the gene matches: 6. The germline gives CDR1 SGHAT, CDR2 FQDESV (reference sequence). The CDR3 totals 14 residues. Variable domain in full (rest from reference TRBV11-1 and TRBJ2-7): EAEVAQSPRYKITEKSQAVAFWCDPISGHATLYWYRQILGQGPELLVQFQDESVVDDSQLPKDRFSAERLKGVDSTLKIQPAELGDSAMYLCASSLSGTGLEQYFGPGTRLTVT.

The chain recombines TRBV29-1 with TRBJ2-7, with TRBD1 matching 7 bases. Germline loops: CDR1 SQVTM, CDR2 ANQGSEA. Losses at the gene ends were 6 bases for V and 3 bases for J; bases not matched to a gene: 11. The CDR3 length is 14 residues. The CDR3 sequence: CSVPTGTVGYEQYF. CDR3 bases: TGCAGCGTACCCACCGGGACAGTTGGCTACGAGCAGTACTTC.